Listed here is a single TCR beta chain. This clonotype was seen repeatedly, ten times or more. Its antigen has not been determined. No base-level quality is on record; no much larger clone is a single base apart. This entry is derived from a study of neurological immune-mediated disorders (dated by TCRdb to between 2018 and 2021). As for the study more broadly: Among the roughly 35 multiple sclerosis patients, 31 had relapsing-remitting MS and 3 had secondary progressive MS. Alongside PBMC samples, the set of some 98 TCR-beta libraries contained longitudinal samples, technical triplicates, and paired CD4+ and CD8+ T-cell subsets that had been sorted. Peripheral blood TCR-beta repertoires from HTLV-I-associated myelopathy (HAM/TSP) patients, multiple sclerosis patients and healthy controls were compared by UMI-based sequencing. The cohort included 60 to 70 subjects: approximately 14 with HAM/TSP, about 34 with multiple sclerosis, and around 20 healthy controls.

cDNA was synthesized by template-switch 5'RACE using a primer with a 10-nucleotide random unique molecular identifier that tagged each TCR transcript. Each sequencing run produced over 180 million TCR-beta sequences covering 15-18 subjects. Total RNA was extracted with the RNeasy kit. The KAPA Real-time Library Amplification kit was used to amplify TCR-beta VDJ regions with primers targeting the TCR constant region and the 5'RACE anchor. A first PCR added sample indexes and Illumina adaptors, after which a second PCR increased the library yield. After Ampure bead purification, the TCR product of roughly 650 bp was size-selected on a 2% E-gel SizeSelection system. Library quality was checked on a Bioanalyzer, concentration was measured with Qubit, and libraries were quantified with the Kapa Library Quantification kit before pooling. Paired-end 2 x 150 bp sequencing of the libraries was performed on an Illumina HiSeq 2500. To increase sequence diversity, roughly 25-31% phiX was spiked into each library pool. Concerning the study's data processing: Quality-filtered reads were processed with the UMI-based MiGEC pipeline, and over 75% of raw TCR sequences were removed by the MiGEC pipeline during error correction. IMGT germline references were used for aligning VDJ genes, and each clonotype was defined as a unique CDR3 amino acid sequence together with its V-J genes. Clonal expansion, Shannon diversity and CDR3 relatedness were evaluated with VDJtools (CalcPairwiseDistances, ClusterSamples), while phylogenetic trees were built in CLCbio workbench. A clone was classed as expanded if it had 8 or more unique UMIs, a cutoff based on coefficient-of-variation modelling across technical triplicates. TCRdb took the public reads, trimmed them with fastp at Q25, ran MiXCR for clone calling and kept in-frame beta chains. Entries are consolidated by CDR3 protein sequence, retaining the most common genes and DNA. These V and J calls rely on TCRdb rather than the paper's analysis. A total of about 120,000 distinct CDR3 sequences appear in this sample, about 3.2% of them only once. Around 1.2% of the sample is taken by the ten largest.

The paper as a whole reports these results and caveats: No identical CDR3 amino acid sequences were found to be shared among expanded clones across subjects, suggesting that TCR-beta repertoires were private in all groups. In phylogenetic analysis, the repertoires of 18 of 34 MS patients grouped into a cluster of related CDR3 sequences, which suggests a possible signature at the repertoire level. The MS cluster showed no association with clinical or MRI features, and the authors stated that larger cohorts are needed. The highest TCR clonal expansion was observed in HAM/TSP patients, whereas the lowest was observed in MS patients, even when compared with healthy controls.

Libraries from unsorted PBMCs were made from 2 million PBMCs kept in RNAlater at -80 degrees C until RNA extraction. Multiple sclerosis patients were enrolled in a US clinical protocol under which disease progression was evaluated by magnetic resonance imaging. PBMCs were separated from peripheral blood using Ficoll-Hypaque density gradient centrifugation and then cryopreserved in liquid nitrogen. This sequence was found in a young woman with multiple sclerosis. Sequenced material: PBMCs.

The DNA reads TGTGCCAGCAGTTACTCGCTCGGGCCGGTCGGTGGGATCGATGGCTACACCTTC. It is translated as CASSYSLGPVGGIDGYTF. The chain uses TRBV6-6 and TRBJ1-2; no D gene can be assigned with confidence. The trim is 0 bases for V and 6 bases for J, with a gap of 23 bases between the germline ends. Reading the germline V gene (reference sequence) gives CDR1 MNHNY and CDR2 SVGAGI. From the cysteine up to the phenylalanine, the CDR3 has a length of 18 residues. Just CDR3 DNA is preserved here, 54 bases in frame from base 1.